The 15 T cell receptor beta chains given below trace back to one sample, sequenced in a study of long-term antiretroviral therapy in people with HIV. Survey-level resolution applied to immunoSEQ assay v3.0. Produced via immunoSEQ multiplex PCR; TCRdb's table is partial and in-frame only. The table includes around 29,000 clones, over 90% detected once. The sequenced sample was unsorted PBMCs, obtained 6 to 6.5 years after starting antiretroviral therapy. The receptors were sampled from a man in his thirties or forties with HIV.

J is TRBJ2-3 and V is TRBV9; D unresolved. Deletions cut 3 bases from V and 0 bases from J, with 14 bases between. The CDR3 is made up of 16 amino acids. CDR1 and CDR2 (germline): SGDLS, YYNGEE. This chain's CDR3 is CASSAHHMSSTDTQYF. The CDR3, as DNA: TGTGCCAGCAGCGCACATCACATGTCTAGCACAGATACGCAGTATTTT.

The rearrangement links TRBV28 to TRBJ2-7, with unresolved D. Looked up from germline, CDR1 is MDHEN and CDR2 is SYDVKM. This CDR3 contains 14 residues. V was trimmed by 6 bases and J by 3 bases, leaving 15 bases between them. The CDR3 DNA is TGTGCCAGCAGCCATAGGCACACTTTCTACGAGCAGTACTTC. This encodes CASSHRHTFYEQYF.

The chain joins TRBV6-4 to TRBJ2-2; D tentatively fits TRBD1 or TRBD2 (6 bases each). This CDR3 is built from 15 residues. V was cut by 3 bases and J by 3 bases, with 11 bases left in between. The germline CDR1 and CDR2 sequences are MRHNA and SNTAGT. The CDR3 DNA is TGTGCCAGCAGTGAGGGGGCTAGCGACACCGGGGAGCTGTTTTTT. It encodes CASSEGASDTGELFF.

V usage is TRBV19 and J usage is TRBJ1-3; D gene uncertain. The germline V gene encodes CDR1 LNHDA and CDR2 SQIVND (reference sequence). V lost 5 bases, J lost 3 bases, and 11 bases lay in between. The CDR3 consists of 14 residues. CDR3 residues: CASSAQRGGNTIYF. In DNA form, the CDR3 reads TGTGCCAGTAGTGCCCAACGGGGTGGAAACACCATATATTTT.

This rearrangement joins TRBV7-3 to TRBJ2-1; D is perhaps TRBD2 (6 bases). CDR1 and CDR2 (germline): SGHTA, FQGTGA. Trimming pared 0 bases from V and 0 bases from J, leaving 15 bases between. This CDR3 has 18 amino acids. CDR3: CASSLTSPSGHSYNEQFF. The CDR3 DNA reads as TGTGCCAGCAGCTTAACGAGCCCCAGCGGGCACTCCTACAATGAGCAGTTCTTC.

The chain carries TRBV5-5 and TRBJ1-5; no reliable D call. The CDR3 spans 15 residues. The germline V gene has CDR1 SGHKS and CDR2 YYEKEE (reference sequence). The ends were cut back, 0 bases at V and 7 bases at J, with 14 bases in the middle. This CDR3 is CASSLEKVLGQPQHF. The CDR3 nucleotides read TGTGCCAGCAGCTTGGAGAAGGTCCTAGGGCAGCCCCAGCATTTT.

The chain has TRBV9 and TRBJ2-1, with D uncertain. Germline values: CDR1 SGDLS, CDR2 YYNGEE. This CDR3 region has 12 residues. Between the trimmed V and J ends, which lost 0 bases and 8 bases, there was a span of 6 bases. For the CDR3, the DNA is TGTGCCAGCAGCGTAGGTAGTTATGAGCAGTTCTTC. It encodes CASSVGSYEQFF.

J is TRBJ2-2 and V is TRBV7-9; no clear D. The CDR3 totals 13 residues. Germline assignment: CDR1 SEHNR and CDR2 FQNEAQ (reference sequence). Between the trimmed V and J ends, which lost 5 bases and 7 bases, there was a span of 11 bases. The CDR3 reads CASSPIGSGELFF. CDR3 bases: TGTGCCAGCAGCCCCATCGGTAGCGGGGAGCTGTTTTTT.

V and J are TRBV5-1 and TRBJ2-5; possible D gene TRBD1, 6 bases. Looked up from germline, CDR1 is SGHRS and CDR2 is YFSETQ. V was clipped by 1 base and J by 2 bases, with 6 bases between them. The CDR3 extends over 13 amino acids. This CDR3 is CASSLQGQETQYF. DNA of the CDR3: TGCGCCAGCAGCTTGCAGGGGCAAGAGACCCAGTACTTC. Full variable domain (remainder filled in from reference TRBV5-1 and TRBJ2-5): KAGVTQTPRYLIKTRGQQVTLSCSPISGHRSVSWYQQTPGQGLQFLFEYFSETQRNKGNFPGRFSGRQFSNSRSEMNVSTLELGDSALYLCASSLQGQETQYFGPGTRLLVL.

This chain links TRBV23-1 with TRBJ2-7; D is uncertain. TRBV23-1 counts as an open reading frame of uncertain function. Trimming pared 7 bases from V and 0 bases from J, leaving 7 bases between. This CDR3 has 12 residues. The CDR3 nucleotides read TGCGCCAGCATCAGGATCTCCTACGAGCAGTACTTC. The encoded protein is CASIRISYEQYF.

This clone was recorded once. The rearrangement links TRBV6-5 to TRBJ1-2; D is perhaps TRBD1 (6 bases). CDR1 and CDR2 from the germline V gene are MNHEY and SVGAGI. V was clipped by 5 bases and J by 5 bases, with 15 bases between them. There are 14 residues in the CDR3. DNA for the CDR3: TGTGCCAGCAGTGAAAGGGCAGGGGAGTATGGCTACACCTTC. Residues: CASSERAGEYGYTF.

This chain links TRBV28 with TRBJ2-7; 10 bases agree with TRBD2. Germline trimming cut 2 bases from V and 6 bases from J; bases unmatched to any gene: 7. This CDR3 has 15 amino acids. CDR1 and CDR2 from the germline V gene are MDHEN and SYDVKM. CDR3 protein: CASSLGLAGVGEQYF. The CDR3 bases are TGTGCCAGCAGTTTAGGGCTAGCGGGAGTAGGCGAGCAGTACTTC.

This chain uses TRBV28 with TRBJ1-5; D uncertain. The germline V gene has CDR1 MDHEN and CDR2 SYDVKM. This CDR3 is 14 amino acids long. V lost 5 bases and J 0 bases, leaving 8 bases between the germline ends. The CDR3 region is CASSGPSSNQPQHF. For the CDR3, the DNA is TGTGCCAGCAGTGGCCCAAGTAGCAATCAGCCCCAGCATTTT.

The CDR3 spells CASSVEQIGTQYF. Here the CDR3 DNA reads TGTGCCAGCAGCGTAGAACAGATAGGGACCCAGTACTTC. V is TRBV9 and J is TRBJ2-5; D is ambiguous. The V and J ends lost 0 bases and 7 bases respectively, with 10 bases between them. This CDR3 comprises 13 residues. Germline CDR1 and CDR2: SGDLS and YYNGEE.

V usage is TRBV30 and J usage is TRBJ2-6; no definite D call. Germline V CDR1 and CDR2: GTSNPN, SVGIG (reference sequence). The CDR3 covers 14 residues. Trimming shortened V by 2 bases and J by 1 base, and 6 bases separated the two germline ends. The CDR3 is CAWSWGSGANVLTF. The CDR3 bases are TGTGCCTGGAGTTGGGGATCTGGGGCCAACGTCCTGACTTTC.